What follows describes a single TCR beta chain. The antigen is not known. These data originate in a study of T cell responses to AZD1222 COVID-19 vaccine. Study observations and caveats: Sampling that yielded the repertoires occurred only after the peak T cell response. Targeting of unmutated variant regions was reportedly seen in nearly half of spike-specific TCRs.

The method was immunoSEQ multiplex PCR; TCRdb's version includes in-frame clones alone and lacks a portion of them. Seen here are 70,000 to 95,000 clones, just over 85% observed once, and the top ten hold roughly 6%. Trimming at V came to 8 bases and at J to 6 bases, leaving 19 bases not matched to a gene. The germline V gene has CDR1 MDHEN and CDR2 SYDVKM. The CDR3 spans 18 residues. Investigators merged groups given second doses at roughly 4 or roughly 12 weeks. V is TRBV28 and J is TRBJ1-2, with 12 bases identical to TRBD1. Source: peripheral blood, taken 28 days after the second AZD1222 dose. The source is an adult who received the AZD1222 COVID-19 vaccine. The CDR3 protein is CASATLPGGTGGENGYTF. CDR3 nucleotides: TGTGCCAGCGCTACCCTACCTGGCGGGACAGGGGGCGAAAATGGCTACACCTTC.